The 13 T cell receptor beta chains listed next were all sequenced from one sample in a study of shared clonotypes between healthy human individuals. Clones were read by immunoSEQ multiplex PCR, and TCRdb kept only the in-frame ones, dropping some. The table lists approximately 2.5 million clones, approximately 93% of them singletons. Sequenced sample: naive CD4+ T cells from PBMCs. Subset: CD45RA+ positively selected. The source of these receptors is a man aged 18-30 years in good health. Some clones in this sample may be carry-over from other donors' samples.

Points on this clone: Other DNA sequences in the sample encode the same CDR3. The chain joins TRBV5-1 to TRBJ2-5, with D maybe TRBD2 (5 bases). V was shortened by 0 bases and J by 5 bases, with 11 bases between the two germline ends. The length of the CDR3 is 14 residues. Germline V lookup: CDR1 SGHRS, CDR2 YFSETQ. The CDR3 spells CASSLEGSAETQYF. CDR3 DNA: TGCGCCAGCAGCTTGGAGGGTAGCGCGGAGACCCAGTACTTC.

The chain is built from TRBV11-2 and TRBJ2-1; TRBD1 matches 10 bases. After removal of 5 bases from V and 5 bases from J, the junction contained 3 bases not matched to a gene. There are 14 residues in the CDR3. Germline loops: CDR1 SGHAT, CDR2 FQNNGV. The CDR3 reads CASSRGQGHNEQFF. The CDR3 DNA reads TGTGCCAGCAGCCGGGGACAGGGGCACAATGAGCAGTTCTTC.

V gene TRBV27 combines with J gene TRBJ2-7; TRBD1 matches 7 bases. Germline CDR1 is MNHEY and CDR2 is SMNVEV (reference sequence). The trim removed 8 bases at V and 3 bases at J, leaving 22 bases unmatched. This CDR3 comprises 18 residues. For the CDR3, the DNA is TGTGCCAGCTCCTCCTACCTACCATCCCGACAGGGAAGCTACGAGCAGTACTTC. It codes for CASSSYLPSRQGSYEQYF.

As to this clone: The sample carries other DNA sequences with the same CDR3. CDR3 sequence: CASLTNTEAFF. Here the CDR3 DNA reads TGTGCCAGCTTGACGAACACTGAAGCTTTCTTT. The chain joins TRBV28 to TRBJ1-1; no reliable D call. Germline values: CDR1 MDHEN, CDR2 SYDVKM. The V and J ends lost 8 bases and 1 base respectively, with 5 bases between them. The CDR3 totals 11 residues.

This clone was picked up one time. V and J are TRBV5-5 and TRBJ2-5; 8 nucleotides match TRBD1. This CDR3 is 14 amino acids long. Germline lookup yields CDR1 SGHKS and CDR2 YYEKEE (reference sequence). V shed 4 bases and J 5 bases; nucleotides not matched to a gene: 7. The CDR3 region has the DNA TGTGCCAGCAGCCCCCAGGGGGCTGGGGAGACCCAGTACTTC. This translates into CASSPQGAGETQYF.

V and J are TRBV29-1 and TRBJ1-1; D ambiguous. The CDR3 has 13 amino acids. Germline CDR1 and CDR2: SQVTM and ANQGSEA. V lost 3 bases, J lost 4 bases, and 12 bases lay in between. This CDR3 is CSVENIRGTEAFF. The CDR3 bases are TGCAGCGTTGAGAACATCAGAGGCACTGAAGCTTTCTTT.

The CDR3: CASSPRRVSTDTQYF. The DNA of the CDR3 is TGTGCCAGCTCACCACGAAGGGTCAGCACAGATACGCAGTATTTT. The chain uses TRBV18 and TRBJ2-3; D gene ambiguous. CDR3 length equals 15 residues. Germline loops: CDR1 KGHSH, CDR2 LQKENI. The V gene lost 1 base and the J gene lost 0 bases, with 8 bases spanning the gap.

CDR3 in amino acids: CASSRGQYEQYF. The CDR3 DNA reads TGTGCCAGCAGTCGGGGACAGTACGAGCAGTACTTC. The V call is TRBV5-6, the J call TRBJ2-7; 7 nucleotides match TRBD1. Germline lookup yields CDR1 SGHDT and CDR2 YYEEEE. V lost 5 bases, J lost 4 bases, and 3 bases stayed unmatched. The CDR3 runs 12 residues. The full variable domain, rest sourced from reference TRBV5-6 and TRBJ2-7, is DAGVTQSPTHLIKTRGQQVTLRCSPKSGHDTVSWYQQALGQGPQFIFQYYEEEERQRGNFPDRFSGHQFPNYSSELNVNALLLGDSALYLCASSRGQYEQYFGPGTRLTVT.

The chain joins TRBV5-1 to TRBJ2-1; 7 bases match TRBD2. Trimming removed 3 bases from V and 6 bases from J; junction bases left unmatched: 9. Per germline, CDR1 SGHRS and CDR2 YFSETQ. The CDR3 is 15 amino acids. CDR3: CASSSREVLGNEQFF. Here the CDR3 DNA reads TGCGCCAGCAGCTCTCGGGAGGTCCTTGGCAATGAGCAGTTCTTC.

This chain links TRBV7-9 with TRBJ1-2; D gene unclear. Trimming cost V 1 base and J 6 bases, with 3 bases left between them. The germline gives CDR1 SEHNR, CDR2 FQNEAQ (reference sequence). CDR3 size: 11 residues. The CDR3 protein is CASSLGHGYTF. As DNA, the CDR3 is TGTGCCAGCAGCTTAGGGCATGGCTACACCTTC. The full variable domain, with the rest looked up from reference TRBV7-9 and TRBJ1-2, is DTGVSQNPRHKITKRGQNVTFRCDPISEHNRLYWYRQTLGQGPEFLTYFQNEAQLEKSRLLSDRFSAERPKGSFSTLEIQRTEQGDSAMYLCASSLGHGYTFGSGTRLTVV.

The V call is TRBV20-1, the J call TRBJ2-5; D is uncertain. The CDR3 is 11 amino acids. Per germline, CDR1 DFQATT and CDR2 SNEGSKA (reference sequence). The germline V and J ends were trimmed by 5 bases and 4 bases, with 8 bases remaining between them. In DNA form, the CDR3 reads TGCAGTGCTGGGTCCCCAGAGACCCAGTACTTC. Translation gives CSAGSPETQYF.

V gene TRBV6-5 combines with J gene TRBJ2-7; perhaps TRBD1 as D (6 bases). V was clipped by 7 bases and J by 6 bases, with 19 bases between them. The germline CDR1 and CDR2 sequences are MNHEY and SVGAGI. The length of the CDR3 is 14 residues. CDR3 nucleotides: TGTGCCAGCAAGACAGGTTTGGCACTGAGCGAGCAGTACTTC. Translated, it gives CASKTGLALSEQYF.

Regarding this clone: Other DNA variants within this sample encode the same CDR3. The chain carries TRBV15 and TRBJ2-2, with no clear D. Germline-derived CDR1 and CDR2 are LNHNV and YYDKDF (reference sequence). This CDR3 has 12 amino acids. Trimming shortened V by 8 bases and J by 3 bases, and 7 bases separated the two germline ends. The CDR3 DNA sequence: TGTGCCACCTCGGGTGACACCGGGGAGCTGTTTTTT. Encoded protein: CATSGDTGELFF.